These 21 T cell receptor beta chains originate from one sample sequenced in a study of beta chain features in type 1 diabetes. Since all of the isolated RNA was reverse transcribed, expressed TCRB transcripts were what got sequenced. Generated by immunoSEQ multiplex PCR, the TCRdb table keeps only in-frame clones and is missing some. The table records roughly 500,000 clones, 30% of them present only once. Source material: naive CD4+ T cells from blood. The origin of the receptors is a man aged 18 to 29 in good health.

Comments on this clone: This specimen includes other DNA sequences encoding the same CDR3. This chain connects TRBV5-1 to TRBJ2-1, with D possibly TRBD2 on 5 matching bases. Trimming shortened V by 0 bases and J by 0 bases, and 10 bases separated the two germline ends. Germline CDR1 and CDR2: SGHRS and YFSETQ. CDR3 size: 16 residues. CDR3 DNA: TGCGCCAGCAGCTTGGGGACGGGAAGCTCCTACAATGAGCAGTTCTTC. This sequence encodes CASSLGTGSSYNEQFF.

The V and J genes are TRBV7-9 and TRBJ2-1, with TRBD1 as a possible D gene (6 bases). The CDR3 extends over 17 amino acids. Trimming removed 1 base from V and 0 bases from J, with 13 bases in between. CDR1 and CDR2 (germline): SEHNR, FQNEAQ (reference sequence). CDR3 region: CASSLVGQSSSYNEQFF. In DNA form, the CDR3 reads TGTGCCAGCAGCTTAGTCGGACAGTCAAGCTCCTACAATGAGCAGTTCTTC.

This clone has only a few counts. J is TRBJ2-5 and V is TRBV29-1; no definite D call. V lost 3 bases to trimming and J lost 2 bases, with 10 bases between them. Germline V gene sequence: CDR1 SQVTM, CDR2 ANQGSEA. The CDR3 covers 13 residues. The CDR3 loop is CSVESFIQETQYF. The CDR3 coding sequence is TGCAGCGTTGAGTCATTTATACAAGAGACCCAGTACTTC.

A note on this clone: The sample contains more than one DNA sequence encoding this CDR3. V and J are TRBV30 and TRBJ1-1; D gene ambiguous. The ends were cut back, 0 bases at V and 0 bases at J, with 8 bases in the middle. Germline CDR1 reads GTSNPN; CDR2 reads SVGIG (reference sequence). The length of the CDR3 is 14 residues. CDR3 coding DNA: TGTGCCTGGAGTGTGCGACGGTTGAACACTGAAGCTTTCTTT. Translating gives CAWSVRRLNTEAFF.

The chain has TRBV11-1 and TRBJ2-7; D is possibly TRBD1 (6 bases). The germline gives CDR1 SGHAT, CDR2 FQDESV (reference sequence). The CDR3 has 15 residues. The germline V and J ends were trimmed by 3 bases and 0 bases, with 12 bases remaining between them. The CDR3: CASSLGQLSSYEQYF. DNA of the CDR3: TGTGCCAGCAGCTTGGGACAACTTAGCTCCTACGAGCAGTACTTC.

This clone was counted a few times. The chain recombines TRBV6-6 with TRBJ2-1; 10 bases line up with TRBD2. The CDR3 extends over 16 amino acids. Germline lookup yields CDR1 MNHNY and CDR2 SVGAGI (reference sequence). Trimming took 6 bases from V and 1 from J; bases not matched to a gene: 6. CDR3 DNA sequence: TGTGCCAGCAGATCCGGGACTAGCGTATCCTACAATGAGCAGTTCTTC. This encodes CASRSGTSVSYNEQFF.

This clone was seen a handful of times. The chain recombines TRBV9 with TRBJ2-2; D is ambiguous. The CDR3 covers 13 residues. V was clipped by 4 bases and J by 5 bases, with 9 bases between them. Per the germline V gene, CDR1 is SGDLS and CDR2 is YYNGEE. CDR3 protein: CASSTQVTGELFF. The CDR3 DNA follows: TGTGCCAGCAGCACTCAAGTAACCGGGGAGCTGTTTTTT.

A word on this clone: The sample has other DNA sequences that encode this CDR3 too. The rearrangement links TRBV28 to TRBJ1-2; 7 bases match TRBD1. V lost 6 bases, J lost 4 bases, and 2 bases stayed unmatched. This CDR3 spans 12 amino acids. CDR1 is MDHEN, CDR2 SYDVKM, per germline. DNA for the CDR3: TGTGCCAGCAGCCGACAGGGCTATGGCTACACCTTC. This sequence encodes CASSRQGYGYTF.

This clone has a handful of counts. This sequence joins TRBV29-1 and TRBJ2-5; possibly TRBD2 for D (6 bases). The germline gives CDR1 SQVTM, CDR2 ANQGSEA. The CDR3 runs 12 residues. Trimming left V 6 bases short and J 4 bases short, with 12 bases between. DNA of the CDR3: TGCAGCGTAGGAAACGGGGGAGAGACCCAGTACTTC. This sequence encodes CSVGNGGETQYF.

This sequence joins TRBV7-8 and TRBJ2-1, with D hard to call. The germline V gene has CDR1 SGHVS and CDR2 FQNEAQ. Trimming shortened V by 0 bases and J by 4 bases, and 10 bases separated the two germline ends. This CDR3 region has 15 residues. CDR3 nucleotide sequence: TGTGCCAGCAGCTTAGCCCCGGCCCTATACAATGAGCAGTTCTTC. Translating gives CASSLAPALYNEQFF.

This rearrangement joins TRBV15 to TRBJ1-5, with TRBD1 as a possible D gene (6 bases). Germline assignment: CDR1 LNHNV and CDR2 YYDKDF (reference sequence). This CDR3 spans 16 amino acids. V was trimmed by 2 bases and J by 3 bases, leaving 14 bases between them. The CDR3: CATSRHQGSFNQPQHF. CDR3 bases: TGTGCCACCAGCAGACATCAGGGGTCCTTCAATCAGCCCCAGCATTTT.

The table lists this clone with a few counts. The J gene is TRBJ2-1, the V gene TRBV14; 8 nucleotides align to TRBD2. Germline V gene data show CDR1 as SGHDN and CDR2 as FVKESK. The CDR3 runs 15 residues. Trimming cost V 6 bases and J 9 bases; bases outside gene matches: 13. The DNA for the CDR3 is TGTGCCAGCAGTTCGCTGAGGAGCGGGAGCTCTGAGCAGTTCTTC. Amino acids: CASSSLRSGSSEQFF.

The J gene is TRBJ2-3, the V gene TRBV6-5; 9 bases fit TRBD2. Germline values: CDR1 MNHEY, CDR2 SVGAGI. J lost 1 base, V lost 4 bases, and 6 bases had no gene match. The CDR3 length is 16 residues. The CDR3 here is CASSFVAGEGTDTQYF. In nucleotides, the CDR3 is TGTGCCAGCAGTTTCGTAGCGGGAGAGGGCACAGATACGCAGTATTTT.

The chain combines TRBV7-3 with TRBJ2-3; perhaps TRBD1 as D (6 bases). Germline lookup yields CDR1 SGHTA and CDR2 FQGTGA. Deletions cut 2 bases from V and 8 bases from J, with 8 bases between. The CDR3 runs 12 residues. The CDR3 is CASSLVGGTQYF. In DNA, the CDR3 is TGTGCCAGCAGCTTAGTAGGGGGTACGCAGTATTTT.

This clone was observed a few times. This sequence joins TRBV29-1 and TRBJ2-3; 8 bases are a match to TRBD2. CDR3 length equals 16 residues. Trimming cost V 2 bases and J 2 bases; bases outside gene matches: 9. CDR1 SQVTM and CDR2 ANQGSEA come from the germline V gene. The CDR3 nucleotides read TGCAGCGTTGAACGCCGGACTAGCATCAACACAGATACGCAGTATTTT. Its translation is CSVERRTSINTDTQYF.

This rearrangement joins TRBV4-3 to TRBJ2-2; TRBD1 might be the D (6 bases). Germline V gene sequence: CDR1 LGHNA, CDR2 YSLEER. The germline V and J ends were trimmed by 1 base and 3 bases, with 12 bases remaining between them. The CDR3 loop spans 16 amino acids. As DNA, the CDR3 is TGCGCCAGCAGCCAAGTTCAGGGGATGCACACCGGGGAGCTGTTTTTT. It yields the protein CASSQVQGMHTGELFF.

CDR3 sequence (DNA): TGTGCCAGCAGCTTGGGATCCGGGACCTATGGCTACACCTTC. Encoded protein: CASSLGSGTYGYTF. The chain joins TRBV5-4 to TRBJ1-2, with D possibly matching TRBD1 (5 bases). CDR1 SGHNT and CDR2 YYREEE come from the germline V gene (reference sequence). V shed 0 bases and J shed 4 bases, with 10 bases lying between them. CDR3 length: 14 amino acids.

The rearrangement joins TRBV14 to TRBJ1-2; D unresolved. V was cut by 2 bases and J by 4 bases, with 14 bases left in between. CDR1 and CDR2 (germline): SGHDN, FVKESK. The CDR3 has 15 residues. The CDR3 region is CASSQRLGSGYGYTF. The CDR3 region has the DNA TGTGCCAGCAGCCAACGACTAGGGAGCGGCTATGGCTACACCTTC.

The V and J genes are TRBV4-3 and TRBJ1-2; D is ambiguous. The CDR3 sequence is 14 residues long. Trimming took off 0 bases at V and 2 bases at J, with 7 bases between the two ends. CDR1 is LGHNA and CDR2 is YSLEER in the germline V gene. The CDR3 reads CASSQDSRNYGYTF. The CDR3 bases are TGCGCCAGCAGCCAAGATAGCAGAAACTATGGCTACACCTTC.

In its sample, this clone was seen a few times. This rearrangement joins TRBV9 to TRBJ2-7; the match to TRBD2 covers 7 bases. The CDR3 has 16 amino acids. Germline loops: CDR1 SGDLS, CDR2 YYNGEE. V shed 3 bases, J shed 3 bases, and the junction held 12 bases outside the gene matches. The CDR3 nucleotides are TGTGCCAGCAGCGCCTCGAGGGCTAGCGGAAACTACGAGCAGTACTTC. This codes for CASSASRASGNYEQYF.

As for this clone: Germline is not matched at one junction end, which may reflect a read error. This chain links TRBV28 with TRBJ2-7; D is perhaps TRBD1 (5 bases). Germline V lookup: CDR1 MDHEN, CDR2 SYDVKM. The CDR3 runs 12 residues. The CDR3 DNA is TGTGCCAGCAGATCTGGGGCCAGTTTGGTGGACTTC. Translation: CASRSGASLVDF.